One sample yielded the 11 T cell receptor beta chains listed below, sequenced in a study of identical twins. From the 5' RACE reads, TCRdb called clonotypes with MiXCR, one entry per CDR3 protein. The table has around 250,000 distinct CDR3 sequences, roughly 13% seen once. This sample also belongs to another study, concerning yellow fever vaccine responses in identical twins.

The sample comprised memory (CD45RO+) T cells sorted from blood. These receptors were collected from a woman aged 18-30 years in good health.

This clonotype was seen a few times. This sequence joins TRBV5-8 and TRBJ2-5, with D possibly matching TRBD1 (5 bases). V was pared by 0 bases and J by 3 bases, with 12 bases between. Germline V CDR1 and CDR2: SGHTS, YDEGEE. The CDR3 runs to 15 residues. This CDR3 is CASSLGLGREETQYF. The CDR3, as DNA: TGTGCCAGCAGCTTGGGGCTGGGCAGGGAAGAGACCCAGTACTTC.

This clonotype was observed a few times. The CDR3 nucleotides are TGCGCCAGCAGCCCGGTCCCAGATACGCAGTATTTT. Its translation is CASSPVPDTQYF. This rearrangement joins TRBV5-1 to TRBJ2-3; D is uncertain. This CDR3 is 12 amino acids long. Germline values: CDR1 SGHRS, CDR2 YFSETQ. Trimming removed 4 bases from V and 4 bases from J, with 7 bases in between.

This clonotype was picked up many times. The chain combines TRBV29-1 with TRBJ2-3; D is uncertain. Per germline, CDR1 SQVTM and CDR2 ANQGSEA. The CDR3 runs to 15 residues. The V end lost 2 bases, the J end lost 0 bases, and 12 bases lay between the germline ends. CDR3 loop: CSVEFRVPSTDTQYF. CDR3 nucleotide sequence: TGCAGCGTTGAATTCCGCGTTCCTAGCACAGATACGCAGTATTTT.

In this sample, this clonotype turned up many times. The chain couples TRBV27 to TRBJ1-1; D might be TRBD1 (5 bases). The CDR3 consists of 15 residues. Germline V gene data show CDR1 as MNHEY and CDR2 as SMNVEV (reference sequence). V lost 5 bases to trimming and J lost 3 bases, with 16 bases between them. The CDR3 nucleotides are TGTGCCAGCAGTCCTGGACGGGACCGGGACACTGAAGCTTTCTTT. Translated, it gives CASSPGRDRDTEAFF.

This clonotype was picked up many times. The V call is TRBV7-9, the J call TRBJ1-2; 7 positions agree with TRBD1. V lost 3 bases to trimming and J lost 8 bases; unmatched junction nucleotides: 0. CDR1 is SEHNR and CDR2 is FQNEAQ in the germline V gene (reference sequence). The CDR3 totals 11 residues. The CDR3 DNA sequence: TGTGCCAGCAGCTTGACAGGGGGCTACACCTTC. Translating it yields CASSLTGGYTF. The full variable domain, in which reference TRBV7-9 and TRBJ1-2 provide the parts outside the CDR3, is DTGVSQNPRHKITKRGQNVTFRCDPISEHNRLYWYRQTLGQGPEFLTYFQNEAQLEKSRLLSDRFSAERPKGSFSTLEIQRTEQGDSAMYLCASSLTGGYTFGSGTRLTVV.

The rearrangement uses TRBV30 and TRBJ2-7, with TRBD2 matching over 15 bases. Germline V gives CDR1 GTSNPN, CDR2 SVGIG (reference sequence). The CDR3 is 19 residues long. J was trimmed by 2 bases and V by 1 base; bases with no gene match: 12. The CDR3 DNA is TGTGCCTGGAGTGCTCGGACTAGCGGGAGGGCCTTTTACACCTACGAGCAGTACTTC. It yields the protein CAWSARTSGRAFYTYEQYF. Based on the CDR3 plus reference TRBV30 and TRBJ2-7, the full variable domain is SQTIHQWPATLVQPVGSPLSLECTVEGTSNPNLYWYRQAAGRGLQLLFYSVGIGQISSEVPQNLSASRPQDRQFILSSKKLLLSDSGFYLCAWSARTSGRAFYTYEQYFGPGTRLTVT.

In its sample, this clonotype was seen a few times. The CDR3 protein is CASSLGRGGAAYGTDTQYF. Here the CDR3 DNA reads TGTGCCAGCAGCTTAGGACGCGGGGGGGCGGCATACGGCACAGATACGCAGTATTTT. The V call is TRBV7-6, the J call TRBJ2-3; 9 nucleotides line up with TRBD2. Trimming cost V 1 base and J 1 base; bases outside gene matches: 12. CDR3 size: 19 residues. The germline V gene encodes CDR1 SGHVS and CDR2 FNYEAQ.

This clonotype was observed many times. The chain uses TRBV6-2 or TRBV6-3 and TRBJ1-2; D is possibly TRBD1 (6 bases). Germline V gene lookup returns CDR1 MNHEY and CDR2 SVGEGT. Trimming took 5 bases from V and 6 from J, leaving 19 bases between them. The CDR3 runs 15 residues. The CDR3, as DNA: TGTGCCAGCAGTAACCGGCCAGGGGAGTTGAATGGCTACACCTTC. Translated: CASSNRPGELNGYTF.

This clonotype was counted many times. The rearrangement joins TRBV7-3 to TRBJ2-3; 9 bases are a match to TRBD2. The V segment lost 2 bases and the J segment 2 bases; nucleotides outside the gene matches: 8. Germline V lookup: CDR1 SGHTA, CDR2 FQGTGA. CDR3 size: 17 residues. Here the CDR3 DNA reads TGTGCCAGCAGCTTATTGTCTGCGGGGGGGTACACAGATACGCAGTATTTT. It codes for CASSLLSAGGYTDTQYF.

This clonotype was detected ten times or more. A read error may account for a junction end that differs from germline. J is TRBJ2-1 and V is TRBV10-3, with D possibly matching TRBD2 (6 bases). Germline V gene lookup returns CDR1 ENHRY and CDR2 SYGVKD. The CDR3 extends over 13 amino acids. CDR3 bases: TGTGCGATCACCGGGAGTCTGGGAAATGAGCAGTTCTTC. Amino acid sequence: CAITGSLGNEQFF.

The J gene is TRBJ2-7, the V gene TRBV28; D may be TRBD1 (5 bases). The CDR3 sequence is 13 residues long. Germline values: CDR1 MDHEN, CDR2 SYDVKM. V dropped 8 bases and J dropped 2 bases, with 13 bases sitting between them. The CDR3 is CASFTGPTYEQYF. The CDR3 region has the DNA TGTGCCAGCTTCACAGGTCCTACCTACGAGCAGTACTTC. Full variable domain (rest looked up from reference TRBV28 and TRBJ2-7): DVKVTQSSRYLVKRTGEKVFLECVQDMDHENMFWYRQDPGLGLRLIYFSYDVKMKEKGDIPEGYSVSREKKERFSLILESASTNQTSMYLCASFTGPTYEQYFGPGTRLTVT.